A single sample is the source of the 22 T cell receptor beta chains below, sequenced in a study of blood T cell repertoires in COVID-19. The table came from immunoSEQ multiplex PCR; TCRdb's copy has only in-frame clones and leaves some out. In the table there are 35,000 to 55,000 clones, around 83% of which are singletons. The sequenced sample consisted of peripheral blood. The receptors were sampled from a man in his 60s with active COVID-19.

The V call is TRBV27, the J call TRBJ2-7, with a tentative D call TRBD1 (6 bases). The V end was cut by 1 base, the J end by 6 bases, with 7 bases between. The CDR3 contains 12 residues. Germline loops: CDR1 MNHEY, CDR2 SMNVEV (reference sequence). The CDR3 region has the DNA TGTGCCAGCAGTTTATTAGGGGGCGAGCAGTACTTC. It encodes CASSLLGGEQYF.

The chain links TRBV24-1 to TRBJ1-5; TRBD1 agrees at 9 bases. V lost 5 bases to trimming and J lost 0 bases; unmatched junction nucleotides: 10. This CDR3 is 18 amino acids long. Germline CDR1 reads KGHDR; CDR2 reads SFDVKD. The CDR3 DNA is TGTGCCACCAGTGCTTCCGGGACAGGGATCTATAGCAATCAGCCCCAGCATTTT. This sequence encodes CATSASGTGIYSNQPQHF.

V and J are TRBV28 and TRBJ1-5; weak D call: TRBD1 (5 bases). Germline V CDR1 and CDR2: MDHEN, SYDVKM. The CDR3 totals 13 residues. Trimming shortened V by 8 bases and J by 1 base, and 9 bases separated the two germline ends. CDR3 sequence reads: CASGGFSNQPQHF. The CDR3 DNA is TGTGCCAGCGGGGGGTTCAGCAATCAGCCCCAGCATTTT.

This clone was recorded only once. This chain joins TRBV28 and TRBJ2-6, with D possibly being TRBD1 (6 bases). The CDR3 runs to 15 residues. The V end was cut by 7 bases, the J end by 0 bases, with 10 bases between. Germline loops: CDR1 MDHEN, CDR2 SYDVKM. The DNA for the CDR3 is TGTGCCAGCAACGCACAGGGCTCTGGGGCCAACGTCCTGACTTTC. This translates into CASNAQGSGANVLTF.

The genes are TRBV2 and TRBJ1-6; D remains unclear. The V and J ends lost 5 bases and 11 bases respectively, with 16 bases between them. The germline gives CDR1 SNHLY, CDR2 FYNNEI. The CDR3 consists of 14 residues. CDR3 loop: CASSRRLIEAPLHF. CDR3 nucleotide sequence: TGTGCCAGCAGTCGACGGCTAATCGAGGCACCCCTCCACTTT.

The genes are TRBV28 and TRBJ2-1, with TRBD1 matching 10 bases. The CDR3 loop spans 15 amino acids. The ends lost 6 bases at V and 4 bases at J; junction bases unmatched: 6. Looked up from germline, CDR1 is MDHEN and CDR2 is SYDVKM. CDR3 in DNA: TGTGCCAGCAGAGGCGGGACAGGGGTGTACAATGAGCAGTTCTTC. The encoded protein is CASRGGTGVYNEQFF.

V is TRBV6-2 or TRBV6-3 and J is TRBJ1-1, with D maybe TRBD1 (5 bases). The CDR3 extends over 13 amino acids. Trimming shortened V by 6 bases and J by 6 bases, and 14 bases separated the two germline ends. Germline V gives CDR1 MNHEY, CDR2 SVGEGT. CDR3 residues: CASSPGGTPEAFF. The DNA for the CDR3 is TGTGCCAGCAGCCCCGGAGGGACTCCTGAAGCTTTCTTT.

CDR3 region: CASSGQGGSLPSNIQYF. CDR3 nucleotide sequence: TGTGCCAGCAGTGGTCAGGGTGGCTCCCTCCCCTCAAACATTCAGTACTTC. The rearrangement uses TRBV2 and TRBJ2-4, with TRBD1 as a possible D gene (5 bases). The germline gives CDR1 SNHLY, CDR2 FYNNEI. CDR3 size: 17 residues. Deletions cut 4 bases from V and 6 bases from J, with 22 bases between.

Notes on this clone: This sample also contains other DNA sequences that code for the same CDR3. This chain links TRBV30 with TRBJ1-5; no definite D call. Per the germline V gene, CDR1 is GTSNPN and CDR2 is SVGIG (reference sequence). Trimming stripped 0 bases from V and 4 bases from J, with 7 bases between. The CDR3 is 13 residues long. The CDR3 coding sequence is TGTGCCTGGAGTGTACGGGAGAATCAGCCCCAGCATTTT. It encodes CAWSVRENQPQHF.

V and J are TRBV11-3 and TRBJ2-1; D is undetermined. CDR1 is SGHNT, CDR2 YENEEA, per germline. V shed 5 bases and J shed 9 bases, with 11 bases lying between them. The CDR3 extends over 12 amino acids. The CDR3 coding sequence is TGTGCCAGCAGCAAAAGCTCGGGTGAGCAGTTCTTC. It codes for CASSKSSGEQFF.

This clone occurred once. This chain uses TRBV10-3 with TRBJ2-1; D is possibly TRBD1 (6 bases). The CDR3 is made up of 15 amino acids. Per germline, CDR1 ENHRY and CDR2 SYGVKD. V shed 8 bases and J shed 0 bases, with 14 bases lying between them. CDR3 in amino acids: CAISTGSSSYNEQFF. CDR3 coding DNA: TGTGCCATCTCAACAGGGAGTAGCTCCTACAATGAGCAGTTCTTC.

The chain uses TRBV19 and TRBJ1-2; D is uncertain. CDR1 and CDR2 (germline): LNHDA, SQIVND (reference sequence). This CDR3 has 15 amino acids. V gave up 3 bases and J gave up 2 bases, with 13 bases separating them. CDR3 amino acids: CASSMERRGNYGYTF. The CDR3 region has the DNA TGTGCCAGTAGTATGGAGAGGCGGGGAAACTATGGCTACACCTTC.

DNA of the CDR3: TGTGCCAGCAGCTTAGGACATCGGGAGACCCAGTACTTC. It encodes CASSLGHRETQYF. The V gene is TRBV11-2, the J gene TRBJ2-5, with no clear D. Germline V lookup: CDR1 SGHAT, CDR2 FQNNGV. Trimming removed 1 base from V and 5 bases from J, with 8 bases in between. This CDR3 has 13 amino acids.

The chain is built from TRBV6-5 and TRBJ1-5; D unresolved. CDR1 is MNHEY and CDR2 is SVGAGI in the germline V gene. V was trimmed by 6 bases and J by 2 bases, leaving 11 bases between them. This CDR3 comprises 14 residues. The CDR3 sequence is CASSARGGNQPQHF. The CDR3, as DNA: TGTGCCAGCAGCGCCCGAGGTGGCAATCAGCCCCAGCATTTT.

The CDR3 is CASTLTILRGPNYGYTF. In DNA form, the CDR3 reads TGCGCCAGCACCCTTACCATCCTCAGGGGCCCTAACTATGGCTACACCTTC. The genes are TRBV4-1 and TRBJ1-2; D may be TRBD1 (6 bases). V lost 7 bases and J lost 0, with 21 bases in between. This CDR3 comprises 17 residues. From germline, CDR1 is MGHRA and CDR2 YSYEKL.

The CDR3 loop is CASSLSENTGELFF. The CDR3 DNA sequence: TGTGCCAGCAGTTTATCAGAGAACACCGGGGAGCTGTTTTTT. The rearrangement links TRBV28 to TRBJ2-2; D gene uncertain. V shed 1 base and J shed 1 base, with 4 bases lying between them. The CDR3 is 14 residues long. From germline, CDR1 is MDHEN and CDR2 SYDVKM. Full variable domain (rest looked up from reference TRBV28 and TRBJ2-2): DVKVTQSSRYLVKRTGEKVFLECVQDMDHENMFWYRQDPGLGLRLIYFSYDVKMKEKGDIPEGYSVSREKKERFSLILESASTNQTSMYLCASSLSENTGELFFGEGSRLTVL.

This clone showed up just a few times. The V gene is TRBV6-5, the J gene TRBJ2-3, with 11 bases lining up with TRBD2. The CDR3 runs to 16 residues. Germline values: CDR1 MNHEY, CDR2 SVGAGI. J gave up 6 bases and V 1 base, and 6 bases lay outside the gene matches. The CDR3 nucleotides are TGTGCCAGCAGTTACTTTAGCGGGAGGGCCGGGGATACGCAGTATTTT. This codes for CASSYFSGRAGDTQYF.

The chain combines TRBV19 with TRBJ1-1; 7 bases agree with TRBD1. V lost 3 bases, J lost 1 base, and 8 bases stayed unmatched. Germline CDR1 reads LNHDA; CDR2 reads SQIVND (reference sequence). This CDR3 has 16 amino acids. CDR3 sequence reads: CASSIGRGRWNTEAFF. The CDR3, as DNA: TGTGCCAGTAGTATCGGCAGGGGGAGATGGAACACTGAAGCTTTCTTT.

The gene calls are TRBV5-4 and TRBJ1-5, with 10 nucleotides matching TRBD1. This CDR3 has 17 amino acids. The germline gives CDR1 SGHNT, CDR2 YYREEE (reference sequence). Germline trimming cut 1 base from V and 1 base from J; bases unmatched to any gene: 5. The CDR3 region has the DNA TGTGCCAGCAGCTTGTCGTTGGACAGGGGGAGCAATCAGCCCCAGCATTTT. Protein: CASSLSLDRGSNQPQHF.

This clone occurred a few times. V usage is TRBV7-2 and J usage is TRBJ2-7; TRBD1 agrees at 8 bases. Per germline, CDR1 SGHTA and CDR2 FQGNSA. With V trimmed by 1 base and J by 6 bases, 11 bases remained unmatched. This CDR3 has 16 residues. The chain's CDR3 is CASSLGTGPIGGEQYF. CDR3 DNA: TGTGCCAGCAGCTTAGGGACAGGGCCCATTGGCGGCGAGCAGTACTTC.

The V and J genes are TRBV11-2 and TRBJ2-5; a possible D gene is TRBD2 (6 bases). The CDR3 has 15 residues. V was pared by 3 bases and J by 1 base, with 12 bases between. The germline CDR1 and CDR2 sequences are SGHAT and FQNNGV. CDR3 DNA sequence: TGTGCCAGCAGCTTGGGTAGCGGTCTCCAAGAGACCCAGTACTTC. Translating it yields CASSLGSGLQETQYF.

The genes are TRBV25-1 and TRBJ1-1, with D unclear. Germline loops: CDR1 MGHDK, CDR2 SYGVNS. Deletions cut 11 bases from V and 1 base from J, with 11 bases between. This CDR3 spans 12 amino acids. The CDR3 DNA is TGTGCCCTCAACGAGGGGAACACTGAAGCTTTCTTT. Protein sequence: CALNEGNTEAFF. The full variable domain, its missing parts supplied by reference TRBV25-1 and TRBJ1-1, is EADIYQTPRYLVIGTGKKITLECSQTMGHDKMYWYQQDPGMELHLIHYSYGVNSTEKGDLSSESTVSRIRTEHFPLTLESARPSHTSQYLCALNEGNTEAFFGQGTRLTVV.